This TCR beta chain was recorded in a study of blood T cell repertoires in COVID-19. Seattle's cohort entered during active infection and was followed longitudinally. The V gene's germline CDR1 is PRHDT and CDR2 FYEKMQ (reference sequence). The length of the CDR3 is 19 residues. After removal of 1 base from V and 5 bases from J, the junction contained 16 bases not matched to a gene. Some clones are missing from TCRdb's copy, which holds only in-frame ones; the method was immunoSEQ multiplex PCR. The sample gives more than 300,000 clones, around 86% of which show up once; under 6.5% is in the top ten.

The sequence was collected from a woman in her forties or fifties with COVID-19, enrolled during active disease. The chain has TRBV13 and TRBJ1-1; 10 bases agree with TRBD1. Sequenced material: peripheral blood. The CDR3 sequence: CASSLEGTPGQGLRTEAFF. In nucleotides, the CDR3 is TGTGCCAGCAGCTTAGAGGGTACGCCGGGACAGGGGTTGAGAACTGAAGCTTTCTTT.